The T cell receptor (beta chain) described here comes from a study of T cell clonality in common variable immunodeficiency. Overall study findings and caveats: Shared TCRbeta clones were fewer between CVID subjects than controls. Common variable immunodeficiency TCR beta sequences reportedly had fewer deletions and N-nucleotide insertions.

In this sample, this clone turned up many times. Its antigen is still unknown. With the read ending 3 residues before the CDR3 end, the germline J gene is used to fill in that end. CDR3 length equals 15 residues. CDR1 is KGHDR and CDR2 is SFDVKD in the germline V gene. Trimming took off 4 bases at V and 5 bases at J, with 17 bases between the two ends. Measured with immunoSEQ multiplex PCR; TCRdb has only the in-frame clones, and not every one. Captured here are tens of thousands of clones, none seen once; the top ten comprise 10% to 15%. The sequencing sample was made of peripheral blood mononuclear cells. This sequence originates from a person aged 18-70 years in good health. This chain connects TRBV24-1 to TRBJ2-7; D possibly corresponds to TRBD1 (8 bases). CDR3 DNA (partial): TGTGCCACCAGTGACCCAACAGGGGGGGACGACGAG. Residues: CATSDPTGGDDE. The whole CDR3 protein reads CATSDPTGGDDEQYF.